This paragraph reports one T cell receptor beta chain. The antigen remains unidentified. The data originate from a study of shared clonotypes between healthy human individuals. The naive CD8 fraction comprised CD45RO-negative cells positively selected for CCR7 and excluded terminally differentiated effector memory CD45RA+ cells. Each subset's genomic DNA was shared equally among a number of immunoSEQ plates. TCRdb's copy holds only in-frame clones and misses some; the assay was immunoSEQ multiplex PCR. Altogether about 580,000 clones are present, roughly 98% being singletons, with the ten largest covering 0.3% to 0.35%. Notes on the study in general: The four-donor shared clonotypes exceeded non-shared clonotypes in generation probability, with non-shared ones scoring lower.

Sequencing input: naive CD8+ T cells sorted from blood. This clonotype was obtained from a young man in good health.

The CDR3 DNA follows: TGTGCCAGCAGTTTTTCTCATCAGGGACTAGCGGGAGGGGTTTATGAGCAGTTCTTC. Its translation is CASSFSHQGLAGGVYEQFF. This rearrangement joins TRBV27 to TRBJ2-1; 16 positions agree with TRBD2. Germline V CDR1 and CDR2: MNHEY, SMNVEV (reference sequence). The ends lost 3 bases at V and 8 bases at J; junction bases unmatched: 13. The CDR3 sequence is 19 residues long.